This T cell receptor beta chain appears in the sequencing data of a study of shared clonotypes between healthy human individuals. Deep level was the assay's run setting. This table comes from immunoSEQ multiplex PCR, and its TCRdb copy is limited to in-frame clones, with some not included. The sample holds about 1.5 million clones, roughly 96% seen once. With 2 bases removed from V and 2 bases from J, the gap between germline ends came to 16 bases. CDR3 length: 15 amino acids. Germline V gene sequence: CDR1 GTSNPN, CDR2 SVGIG (reference sequence). The sample consisted of naive CD4+ T cells sorted from blood. Indicated subset: CD45RA+ positively selected. The chain has TRBV30 and TRBJ2-7; no clear D. The clonotype comes from a man aged 30 to 45 in good health. The CDR3 nucleotides are TGTGCCTGGAGTTTGGTCGGCAGGCGACCCTACGAGCAGTACTTC. It specifies CAWSLVGRRPYEQYF.